This record looks at one TCR beta chain sequence and its context. Its antigen is undetermined. This entry is derived from a study of cytomegalovirus exposure and HLA in healthy donors. Study-wide results and limits: The presence/absence work took it that sequencing depth was about the same across donors.

The PCR was carried out with 60 Vbeta primers and 13 Jbeta primers. Data came from immunoSEQ multiplex PCR; TCRdb stores just in-frame clones and leaves some out. There are some 150,000 clones in the sample; roughly three quarters occur only once, and 3.9% lies in the top ten. CDR1 and CDR2 from the germline V gene are SNHLY and FYNNEI. V lost 6 bases to trimming and J lost 4 bases; unmatched junction nucleotides: 8. The CDR3 is 15 amino acids. This sequence joins TRBV2 and TRBJ2-3; 9 nucleotides agree with TRBD1. The origin of this receptor is a man aged 18 to 35 in good health and CMV-seronegative. Material: PBMCs. This CDR3 reads CASRAGQGASDTQYF. The CDR3 nucleotides are TGTGCCAGCAGGGCGGGACAGGGAGCATCAGATACGCAGTATTTT.